What follows describes a single T cell receptor (beta chain). Its antigen specificity is not known. Base-call qualities are not available, and no considerably larger clone is one nucleotide away. This sample is part of a study of blood T cell repertoires in COVID-19 (dated by TCRdb to the early 2020s). The study in broad terms: The collaborator samples originated in the United States, Italy and Spain and spanned the acute and convalescent phases of COVID-19. The prospective study material was composed of cDNA or gDNA derived from T cells, B-cell-depleted T cells, or PBMCs. Deeply sampled blood TCRbeta repertoires from subjects exposed to, actively infected with, or recovered from COVID-19 were included in the dataset. The repertoires were released in a freely available public database meant as a resource for research on the immune response to SARS-CoV-2. The samples were drawn from two sources: the first 160 participants of the ongoing ImmuneRACE study, and approximately 1,300 subjects contributed by 6 global collaborators. A de-identified subject ID, COVID-19 status, age in years and sex were almost always included in the sample metadata. Where available, HLA class I and class II types were obtained from metadata supplied by the sample provider rather than from assay-based typing. Broader findings and caveats from the paper: How much clinical and demographic metadata was included differed by source and by participant, and the metadata was provided uncurated.

From a lookup of the germline V gene, CDR1 and CDR2 are SGHDT and YYEEEE. V lost 2 bases and J lost 1 base; the stretch between them is 11 bases long. The CDR3 runs 15 amino acids, cysteine and phenylalanine included. Only the CDR3 portion is preserved as DNA: 45 bases, with reading frame beginning at the first base. The immunoSEQ Assay, a bias-controlled multiplex PCR, was used to amplify TCRbeta CDR3 regions from genomic DNA. The source study handled its data this way. The number of nucleated cells in each sample was estimated by amplification of reference gene primers within the assay. Sequence reads were collapsed and filtered to measure the absolute abundance of every unique TCRbeta CDR3 rearrangement. For each sample, productive Simpson clonality was calculated by taking the square root of Simpson's diversity index across productive rearrangements. TCRdb carries this immuneACCESS record with in-frame sequences only. Its versions omit some clonotypes, under half of them owing to an unresolved V gene in the studies checked, with the rest unexplained. Clone size and V and J calls were adopted from that table, with D and trimming inferred from the DNA. This sample lists about 430,000 clones; roughly 88% were detected once. About 1.5% of the sample is in the top ten clones.

In the prospective study, participants were roughly 18 to 100 years old, resided in about two dozen geographic areas of the United States, and were enrolled through a virtual design. Cohort assignment in the prospective study relied on participant-reported clinical history from a screening survey and a study questionnaire. Exposed participants had been in contact with someone with a PCR-confirmed or clinician-diagnosed COVID-19 case within 2 weeks of study entry. In the prospective study, mobile phlebotomists collected whole blood, serum and a nasopharyngeal or oropharyngeal swab from each participant. Over a 2-month period, participants in the prospective study had the option of providing additional blood draws and questionnaires. Before DNA extraction, blood samples from the prospective study were shipped at room temperature or frozen.

The sequence is built from TRBV5-6 and TRBJ2-3; the D segment could be TRBD2, given 6 matching bases. The receptor was isolated from a woman aged 18-30 years who had been exposed to COVID-19. The sequenced sample was PBMCs or T cells enriched from blood (not recorded which). The nucleotide sequence reads as follows: TGTGCCAGCAGCTTCCGGGGGACGCGCACAGATACGCAGTATTTT. Translated, this gives CASSFRGTRTDTQYF.